Shown below are 13 T cell receptor beta chains from a single sample sequenced in a study of blood T cell repertoires in COVID-19. Generated by immunoSEQ multiplex PCR, the TCRdb table keeps only in-frame clones and is missing some. The sample carries around 300,000 clones, under 90% recorded once. The source material was PBMCs or T cells enriched from blood (not recorded which). Every receptor here comes from a woman in her thirties who had recovered from COVID-19.

The chain uses TRBV5-1 and TRBJ2-1; D gene ambiguous. CDR3 size: 14 residues. V gave up 0 bases and J gave up 8 bases, with 12 bases separating them. CDR1 and CDR2 from the germline V gene are SGHRS and YFSETQ. The CDR3 loop reads CASSLGPGRYEQFF. The CDR3 nucleotides are TGCGCCAGCAGCTTGGGTCCGGGTCGGTATGAGCAGTTCTTC.

V usage is TRBV28 and J usage is TRBJ2-1, with 14 bases fitting TRBD2. Germline CDR1 is MDHEN and CDR2 is SYDVKM. Trimming cost V 7 bases and J 2 bases; bases outside gene matches: 7. This CDR3 is built from 17 residues. CDR3 coding DNA: TGTGCCAGCACCGCGACTAGCGGGAGGGCCACCTACAATGAGCAGTTCTTC. Translating it yields CASTATSGRATYNEQFF.

The genes are TRBV5-1 and TRBJ2-1; TRBD2 is a possible D gene (5 bases). The CDR3 is made up of 16 amino acids. CDR1 is SGHRS, CDR2 YFSETQ, per germline. The V end lost 4 bases, the J end lost 8 bases, and 22 bases lay between the germline ends. The CDR3 DNA sequence: TGCGCCAGCAGCCTTGGGTTCGGGATGGGTTTGGATGAGCAGTTCTTC. It yields the protein CASSLGFGMGLDEQFF.

This clone was detected only once. This chain uses TRBV27 with TRBJ1-2, with a weak D call TRBD1 (6 bases). Trimming removed 5 bases at V and 4 bases at J, with 14 bases between. The V gene's germline CDR1 is MNHEY and CDR2 SMNVEV (reference sequence). This CDR3 has 14 residues. The CDR3 loop reads CASSRTGYTYGYTF. The CDR3, as DNA: TGTGCCAGCAGTCGTACAGGGTATACCTATGGCTACACCTTC.

There are a few counts of this clone. CDR3 coding DNA: TGCGCCAGCAGTCTCGGGACAGGACACTACGAGCAGTACTTC. Protein sequence: CASSLGTGHYEQYF. The chain couples TRBV5-1 to TRBJ2-7, with 8 bases matching TRBD1. J gave up 3 bases and V 5 bases, and 7 bases lay outside the gene matches. Germline lookup yields CDR1 SGHRS and CDR2 YFSETQ. The CDR3 is 14 amino acids.

The V and J genes are TRBV20-1 and TRBJ1-1; D might be TRBD1 (5 bases). Looked up from germline, CDR1 is DFQATT and CDR2 is SNEGSKA (reference sequence). V lost 3 bases and J 0 bases, leaving 11 bases between the germline ends. The CDR3 consists of 14 residues. The CDR3 DNA sequence: TGCAGTGCTAGTTTGGGGCCGATGAACACTGAAGCTTTCTTT. The encoded protein is CSASLGPMNTEAFF.

The V gene is TRBV29-1, the J gene TRBJ2-3, with no clear D. Germline V gives CDR1 SQVTM, CDR2 ANQGSEA. The V end was cut by 4 bases, the J end by 0 bases, with 8 bases between. The CDR3 is made up of 13 amino acids. The CDR3 region is CSVGGASTDTQYF. The DNA for the CDR3 is TGCAGCGTTGGAGGCGCTAGCACAGATACGCAGTATTTT.

The rearrangement joins TRBV11-2 to TRBJ1-3, with D unresolved. V dropped 3 bases and J dropped 2 bases, with 5 bases sitting between them. The CDR3 runs 13 residues. Germline-derived CDR1 and CDR2 are SGHAT and FQNNGV. The CDR3 nucleotides read TGTGCCAGCAGCTTTCAGACTGGAAACACCATATATTTT. Its translation: CASSFQTGNTIYF.

This chain connects TRBV21-1 to TRBJ1-3. TRBV21-1 is described as a pseudogene. The CDR3 is 15 amino acids. The CDR3 loop reads CASSKKESSGNTIYF. The CDR3 DNA sequence: TGTGCCAGCAGCAAAAAGGAGAGCTCTGGAAACACCATATATTTT.

V is TRBV5-4 and J is TRBJ2-2, with 13 positions matching TRBD2. The CDR3 consists of 17 residues. Trimming at V came to 0 bases and at J to 4 bases, leaving 3 bases not matched to a gene. Germline V CDR1 and CDR2: SGHNT, YYREEE (reference sequence). The CDR3 bases are TGTGCCAGCAGCTTGGGGGGACTAGCGGGATCCACCGGGGAGCTGTTTTTT. Translated: CASSLGGLAGSTGELFF.

V usage is TRBV3-1 (or the pseudogene TRBV3-2) and J usage is TRBJ2-3; 8 bases are a match to TRBD2. V trimming: 5 bases; J trimming: 2 bases; junction bases outside the gene matches: 12. Germline assignment: CDR1 LGHDT and CDR2 YNNKEL (reference sequence). This CDR3 has 17 amino acids. CDR3 in amino acids: CASSTWTSLSNTDTQYF. Here the CDR3 DNA reads TGTGCCAGCAGCACTTGGACTAGCTTATCGAACACAGATACGCAGTATTTT.

The J gene is TRBJ2-5, the V gene TRBV5-1; 12 nucleotides align to TRBD2. V lost 0 bases, J lost 3 bases, and 9 bases stayed unmatched. The CDR3 has 18 amino acids. CDR1 and CDR2 (germline): SGHRS, YFSETQ. The DNA of the CDR3 is TGCGCCAGCAGCTTGGCCCCAGGACTAGCGGGGTCTAAAGAGACCCAGTACTTC. Encoded protein: CASSLAPGLAGSKETQYF.

This sequence joins TRBV19 and TRBJ1-5; D may be TRBD1 (6 bases). Germline values: CDR1 LNHDA, CDR2 SQIVND (reference sequence). The CDR3 sequence is 18 residues long. Trimming removed 10 bases at V and 0 bases at J, with 25 bases between. The CDR3 region is CATNPRGGGDYSNQPQHF. CDR3 in DNA: TGTGCCACTAACCCCCGGGGAGGGGGTGACTATAGCAATCAGCCCCAGCATTTT.